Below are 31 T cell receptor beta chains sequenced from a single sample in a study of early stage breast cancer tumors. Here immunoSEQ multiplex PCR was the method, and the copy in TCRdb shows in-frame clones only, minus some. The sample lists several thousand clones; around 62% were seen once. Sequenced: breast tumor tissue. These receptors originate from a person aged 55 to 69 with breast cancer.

CDR3 sequence: CASRETGGYGYTF. The CDR3 region has the DNA TGTGCCAGCAGGGAGACAGGGGGCTATGGCTACACCTTC. The genes are TRBV6-1 and TRBJ1-2, with 9 nucleotides matching TRBD1. The CDR3 is 13 residues long. Germline V gene lookup returns CDR1 MNHNS and CDR2 SASEGT. V lost 6 bases and J lost 4; bases outside the gene matches: 3.

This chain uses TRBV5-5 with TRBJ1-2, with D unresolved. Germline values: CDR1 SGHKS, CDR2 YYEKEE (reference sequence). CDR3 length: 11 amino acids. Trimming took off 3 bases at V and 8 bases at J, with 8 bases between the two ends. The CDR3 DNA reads TGTGCCAGCAGCTGGGTTTTGGGCTACACCTTC. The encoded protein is CASSWVLGYTF.

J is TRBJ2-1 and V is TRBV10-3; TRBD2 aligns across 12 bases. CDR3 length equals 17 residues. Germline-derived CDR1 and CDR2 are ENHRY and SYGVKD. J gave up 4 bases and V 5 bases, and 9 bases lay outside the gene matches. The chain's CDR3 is CAISSRGGTSGYNEQFF. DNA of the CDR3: TGTGCCATCAGTTCTCGAGGAGGGACTAGCGGGTACAATGAGCAGTTCTTC.

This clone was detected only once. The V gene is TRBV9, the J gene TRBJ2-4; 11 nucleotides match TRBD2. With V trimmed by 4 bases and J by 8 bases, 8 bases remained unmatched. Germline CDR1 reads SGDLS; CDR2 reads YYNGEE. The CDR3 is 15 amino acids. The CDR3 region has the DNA TGTGCCAGCAGCCTAGATAGCGGGGGGGGGTACATTCAGTACTTC. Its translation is CASSLDSGGGYIQYF.

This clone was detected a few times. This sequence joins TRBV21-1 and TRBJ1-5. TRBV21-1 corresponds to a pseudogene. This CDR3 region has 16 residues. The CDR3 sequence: CASSSGTGTSNQPQHF. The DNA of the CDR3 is TGTGCCAGCAGCTCCGGGACGGGGACTAGCAATCAGCCCCAGCATTTT.

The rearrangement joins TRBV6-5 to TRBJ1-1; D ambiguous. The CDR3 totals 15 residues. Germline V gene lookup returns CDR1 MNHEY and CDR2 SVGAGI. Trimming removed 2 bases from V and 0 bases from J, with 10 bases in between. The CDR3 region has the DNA TGTGCCAGCAGTTACGCTCCCTTCATGAACACTGAAGCTTTCTTT. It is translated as CASSYAPFMNTEAFF.

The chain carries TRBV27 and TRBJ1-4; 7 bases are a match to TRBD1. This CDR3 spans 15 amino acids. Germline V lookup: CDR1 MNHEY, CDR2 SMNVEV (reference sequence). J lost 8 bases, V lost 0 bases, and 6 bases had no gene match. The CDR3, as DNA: TGTGCCAGCAGTTTATCGACAGGGATAAGAGAAAAACTGTTTTTT. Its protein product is CASSLSTGIREKLFF.

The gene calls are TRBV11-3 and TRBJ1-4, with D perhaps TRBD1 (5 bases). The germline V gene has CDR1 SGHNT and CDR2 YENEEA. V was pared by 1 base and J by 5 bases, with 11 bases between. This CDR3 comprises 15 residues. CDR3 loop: CASSLVGGLNEKLFF. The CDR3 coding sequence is TGTGCCAGCAGCTTAGTTGGGGGACTCAATGAAAAACTGTTTTTT.

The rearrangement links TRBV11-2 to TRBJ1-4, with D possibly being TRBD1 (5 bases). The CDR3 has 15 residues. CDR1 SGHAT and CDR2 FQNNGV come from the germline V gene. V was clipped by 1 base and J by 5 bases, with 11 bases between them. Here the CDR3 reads CASSLVGGLNEKLFF. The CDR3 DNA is TGTGCCAGCAGCTTAGTTGGGGGACTCAATGAAAAACTGTTTTTT. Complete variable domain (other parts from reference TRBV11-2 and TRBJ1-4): EAGVAQSPRYKIIEKRQSVAFWCNPISGHATLYWYQQILGQGPKLLIQFQNNGVVDDSQLPKDRFSAERLKGVDSTLKIQPAKLEDSAVYLCASSLVGGLNEKLFFGSGTQLSVL.

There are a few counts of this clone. The CDR3: CASSQGGRYEQYF. Written as DNA, the CDR3 is TGCGCCAGCAGCCAAGGGGGCAGGTACGAGCAGTACTTC. The chain couples TRBV4-3 to TRBJ2-7, with a weak D call TRBD1 (5 bases). The germline V gene encodes CDR1 LGHNA and CDR2 YSLEER. This CDR3 has 13 residues. Trimming took off 1 base at V and 4 bases at J, with 8 bases between the two ends.

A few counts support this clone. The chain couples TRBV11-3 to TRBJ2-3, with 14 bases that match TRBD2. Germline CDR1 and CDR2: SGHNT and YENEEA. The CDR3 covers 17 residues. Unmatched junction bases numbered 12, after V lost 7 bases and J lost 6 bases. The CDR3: CASIKTGTSGSFDTQYF. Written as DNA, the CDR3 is TGTGCCAGCATCAAAACAGGGACTAGCGGGAGTTTTGATACGCAGTATTTT.

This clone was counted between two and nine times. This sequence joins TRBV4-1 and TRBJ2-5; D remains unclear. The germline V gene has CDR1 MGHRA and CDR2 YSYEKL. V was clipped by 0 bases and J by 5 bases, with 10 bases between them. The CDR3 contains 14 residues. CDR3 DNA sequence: TGCGCCAGCAGCCAAGAAGGTAGCCGGGAGACCCAGTACTTC. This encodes CASSQEGSRETQYF.

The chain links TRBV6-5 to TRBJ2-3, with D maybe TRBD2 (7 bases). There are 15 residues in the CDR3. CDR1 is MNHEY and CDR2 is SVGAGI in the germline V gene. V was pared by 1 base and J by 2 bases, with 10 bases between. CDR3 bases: TGTGCCAGCAGTTACTTGCGGGGGCACACAGATACGCAGTATTTT. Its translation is CASSYLRGHTDTQYF.

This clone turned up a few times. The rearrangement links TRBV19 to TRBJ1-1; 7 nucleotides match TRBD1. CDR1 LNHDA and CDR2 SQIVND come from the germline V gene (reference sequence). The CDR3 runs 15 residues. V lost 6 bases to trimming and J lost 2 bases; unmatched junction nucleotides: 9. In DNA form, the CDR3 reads TGTGCCAGTAGCGAATCCGGGACAGAAAACACTGAAGCTTTCTTT. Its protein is CASSESGTENTEAFF.

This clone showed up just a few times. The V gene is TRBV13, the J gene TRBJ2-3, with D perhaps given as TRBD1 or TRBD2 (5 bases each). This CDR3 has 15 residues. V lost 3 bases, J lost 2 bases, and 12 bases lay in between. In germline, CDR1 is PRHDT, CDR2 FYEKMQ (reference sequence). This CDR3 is CASSFRDPNTDTQYF. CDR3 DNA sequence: TGTGCCAGCAGCTTTAGGGACCCAAACACAGATACGCAGTATTTT.

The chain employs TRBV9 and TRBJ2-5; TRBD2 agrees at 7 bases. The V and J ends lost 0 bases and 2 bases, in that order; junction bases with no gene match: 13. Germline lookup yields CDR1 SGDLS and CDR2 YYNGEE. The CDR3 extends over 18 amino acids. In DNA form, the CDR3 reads TGTGCCAGCAGCGTAGCGGGCGGGAGCTACTCCACACAAGAGACCCAGTACTTC. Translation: CASSVAGGSYSTQETQYF.

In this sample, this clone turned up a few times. The CDR3 here is CASGVSTDTQYF. Here the CDR3 DNA reads TGCGCCAGCGGGGTTAGCACAGATACGCAGTATTTT. V gene TRBV10-1 combines with J gene TRBJ2-3; D is undetermined. There are 12 residues in the CDR3. The ends were cut back, 8 bases at V and 0 bases at J, with 6 bases in the middle. The germline V gene has CDR1 WNHNN and CDR2 SYGVQD (reference sequence).

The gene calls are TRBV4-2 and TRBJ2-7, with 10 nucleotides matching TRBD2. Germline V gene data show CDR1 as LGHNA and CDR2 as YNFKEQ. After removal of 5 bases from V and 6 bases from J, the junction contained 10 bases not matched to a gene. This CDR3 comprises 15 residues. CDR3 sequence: CASSSGGALLSEQYF. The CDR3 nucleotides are TGTGCCAGCAGCAGCGGGGGGGCCTTACTCAGCGAGCAGTACTTC.

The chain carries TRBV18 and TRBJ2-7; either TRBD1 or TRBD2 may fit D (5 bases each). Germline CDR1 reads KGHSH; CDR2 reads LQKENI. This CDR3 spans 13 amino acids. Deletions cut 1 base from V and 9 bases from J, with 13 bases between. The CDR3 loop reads CASSPQQGGGQYF. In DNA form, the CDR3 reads TGTGCCAGCTCACCACAGCAGGGTGGAGGGCAGTACTTC.

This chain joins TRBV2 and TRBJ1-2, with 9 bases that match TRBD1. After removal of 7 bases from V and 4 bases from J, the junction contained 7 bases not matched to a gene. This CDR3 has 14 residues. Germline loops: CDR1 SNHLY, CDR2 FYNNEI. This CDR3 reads CASKHRGRSYGYTF. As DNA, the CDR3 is TGTGCCAGCAAACACAGGGGGCGAAGCTATGGCTACACCTTC.

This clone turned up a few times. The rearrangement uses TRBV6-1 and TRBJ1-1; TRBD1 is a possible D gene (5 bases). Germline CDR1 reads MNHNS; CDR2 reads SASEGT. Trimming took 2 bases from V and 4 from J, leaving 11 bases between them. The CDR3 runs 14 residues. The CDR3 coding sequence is TGTGCCAGCAGTGAACAGGGCAGAGGCACTGAAGCTTTCTTT. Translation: CASSEQGRGTEAFF.

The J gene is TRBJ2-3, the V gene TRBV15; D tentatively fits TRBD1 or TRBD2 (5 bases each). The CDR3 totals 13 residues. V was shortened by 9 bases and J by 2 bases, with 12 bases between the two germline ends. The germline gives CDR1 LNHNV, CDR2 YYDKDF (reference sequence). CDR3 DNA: TGTGCCACTGGAGGCAGGGACACAGATACGCAGTATTTT. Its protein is CATGGRDTDTQYF. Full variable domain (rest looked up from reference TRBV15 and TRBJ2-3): DAMVIQNPRYQVTQFGKPVTLSCSQTLNHNVMYWYQQKSSQAPKLLFHYYDKDFNNEADTPDNFQSRRPNTSFCFLDIRSPGLGDTAMYLCATGGRDTDTQYFGPGTRLTVL.

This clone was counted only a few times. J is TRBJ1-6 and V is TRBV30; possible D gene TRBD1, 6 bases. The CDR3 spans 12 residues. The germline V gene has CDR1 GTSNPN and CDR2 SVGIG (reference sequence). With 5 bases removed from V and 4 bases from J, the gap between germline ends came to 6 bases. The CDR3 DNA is TGTGCCTGGGGACAGTATAATTCACCCCTCCACTTT. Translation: CAWGQYNSPLHF. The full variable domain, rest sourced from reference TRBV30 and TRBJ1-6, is SQTIHQWPATLVQPVGSPLSLECTVEGTSNPNLYWYRQAAGRGLQLLFYSVGIGQISSEVPQNLSASRPQDRQFILSSKKLLLSDSGFYLCAWGQYNSPLHFGNGTRLTVT.

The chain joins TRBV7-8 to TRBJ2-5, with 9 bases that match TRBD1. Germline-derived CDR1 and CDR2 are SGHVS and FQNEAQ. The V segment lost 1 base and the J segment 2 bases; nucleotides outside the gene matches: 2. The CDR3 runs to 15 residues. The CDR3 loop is CASSLVGQGQETQYF. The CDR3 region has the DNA TGTGCCAGCAGCTTAGTCGGACAGGGGCAAGAGACCCAGTACTTC.

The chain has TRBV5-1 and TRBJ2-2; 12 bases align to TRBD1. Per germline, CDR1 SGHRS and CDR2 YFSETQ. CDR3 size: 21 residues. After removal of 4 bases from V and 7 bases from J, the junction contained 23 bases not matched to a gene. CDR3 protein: CASSPFRDRGRVSTLGGELFF. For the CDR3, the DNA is TGCGCCAGCAGCCCATTCCGGGACAGGGGGCGAGTCTCGACTCTTGGCGGGGAGCTGTTTTTT.

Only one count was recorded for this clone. The CDR3 region is CASSLEYGATQHF. In nucleotides, the CDR3 is TGTGCCAGCAGCTTAGAGTACGGGGCAACCCAGCATTTT. The chain joins TRBV7-6 to TRBJ1-5; weak D call: TRBD1 (5 bases). This CDR3 has 13 amino acids. The germline V gene encodes CDR1 SGHVS and CDR2 FNYEAQ. V was clipped by 1 base and J by 11 bases, with 12 bases between them.

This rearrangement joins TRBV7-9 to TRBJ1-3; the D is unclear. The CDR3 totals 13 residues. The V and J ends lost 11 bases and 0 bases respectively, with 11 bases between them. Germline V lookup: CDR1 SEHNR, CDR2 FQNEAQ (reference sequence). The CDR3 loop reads CAVPYPSGNTIYF. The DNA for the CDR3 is TGTGCCGTGCCTTACCCCTCTGGAAACACCATATATTTT.

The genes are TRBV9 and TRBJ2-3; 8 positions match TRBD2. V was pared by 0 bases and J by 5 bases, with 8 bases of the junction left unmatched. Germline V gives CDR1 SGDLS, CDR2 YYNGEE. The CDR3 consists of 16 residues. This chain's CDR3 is CASSVEGSGVGDTQYF. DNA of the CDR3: TGTGCCAGCAGCGTAGAGGGTAGCGGGGTGGGAGATACGCAGTATTTT.

CDR3 sequence (DNA): TGTGCCAGCAGCTTATCCGGGACCCAGTTTGGAGAGCAGTACTTC. Its protein product is CASSLSGTQFGEQYF. J is TRBJ2-7 and V is TRBV11-1; D is tentatively TRBD1 or TRBD2 (5 bases each). V dropped 2 bases and J dropped 7 bases, with 18 bases sitting between them. Germline CDR1 SGHAT, CDR2 FQDESV (reference sequence). The CDR3 spans 15 residues.

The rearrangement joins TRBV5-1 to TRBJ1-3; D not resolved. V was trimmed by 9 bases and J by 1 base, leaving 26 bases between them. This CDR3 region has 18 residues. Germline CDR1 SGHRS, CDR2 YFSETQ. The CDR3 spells CAIALLQATANSGNTIYF. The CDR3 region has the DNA TGCGCCATTGCCCTACTCCAGGCCACTGCTAATTCTGGAAACACCATATATTTT.

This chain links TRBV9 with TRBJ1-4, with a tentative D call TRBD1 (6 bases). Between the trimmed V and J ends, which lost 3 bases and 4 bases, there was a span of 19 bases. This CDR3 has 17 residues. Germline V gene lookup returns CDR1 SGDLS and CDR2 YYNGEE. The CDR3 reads CASSGGLGGQGNEKLFF. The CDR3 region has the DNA TGTGCCAGCAGCGGAGGTCTTGGGGGGCAGGGTAATGAAAAACTGTTTTTT.